This entry features one T cell receptor beta chain sequence. Its matching antigen is unknown. The data are from a study of cytomegalovirus exposure and HLA in healthy donors. Whole-study results and caveats: Later findings reportedly placed an Asian-associated ancestry cluster below the approximately 670-donor mean for N-insertions. TCR beta chains numbering approximately 150 were designated cytomegalovirus-associated. Rare sequences made up most TCRs, while some public TCRs were found in many donors.

Germline V gives CDR1 LNHDA, CDR2 SQIVND (reference sequence). Trimming took off 3 bases at V and 4 bases at J, with 18 bases between the two ends. This CDR3 has 17 amino acids. PCR was performed using 60 Vbeta and 13 Jbeta primers. The data were produced by immunoSEQ multiplex PCR, yet TCRdb's version contains in-frame clones alone and is incomplete. The sample consists of some 91,000 clones, around 86% of them appearing once. The specimen was PBMCs. The chain is built from TRBV19 and TRBJ1-4; D is uncertain. The clonotype comes from a young man in good health and CMV-seropositive. The CDR3 bases are TGTGCCAGTAGTATTATAGAAGCTAACGGGGATAATGAAAAACTGTTTTTT. It is translated as CASSIIEANGDNEKLFF.